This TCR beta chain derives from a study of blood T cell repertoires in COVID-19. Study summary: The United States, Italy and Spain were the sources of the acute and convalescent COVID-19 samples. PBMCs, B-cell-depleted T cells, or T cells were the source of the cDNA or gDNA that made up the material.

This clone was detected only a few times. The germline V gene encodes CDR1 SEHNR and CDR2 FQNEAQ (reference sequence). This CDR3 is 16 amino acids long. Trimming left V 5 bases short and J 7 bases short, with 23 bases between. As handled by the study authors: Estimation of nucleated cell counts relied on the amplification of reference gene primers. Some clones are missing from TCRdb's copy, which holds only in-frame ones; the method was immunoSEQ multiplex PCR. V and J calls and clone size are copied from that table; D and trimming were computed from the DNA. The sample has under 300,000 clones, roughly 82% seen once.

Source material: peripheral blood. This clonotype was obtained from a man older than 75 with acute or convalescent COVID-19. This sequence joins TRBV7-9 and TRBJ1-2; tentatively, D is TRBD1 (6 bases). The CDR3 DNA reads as TGTGCCAGCAGCCCCCCGTCGATCAGGGGTTCGATTGGCTACACCTTC. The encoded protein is CASSPPSIRGSIGYTF. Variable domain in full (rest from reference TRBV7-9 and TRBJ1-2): DTGVSQNPRHKITKRGQNVTFRCDPISEHNRLYWYRQTLGQGPEFLTYFQNEAQLEKSRLLSDRFSAERPKGSFSTLEIQRTEQGDSAMYLCASSPPSIRGSIGYTFGSGTRLTVV.